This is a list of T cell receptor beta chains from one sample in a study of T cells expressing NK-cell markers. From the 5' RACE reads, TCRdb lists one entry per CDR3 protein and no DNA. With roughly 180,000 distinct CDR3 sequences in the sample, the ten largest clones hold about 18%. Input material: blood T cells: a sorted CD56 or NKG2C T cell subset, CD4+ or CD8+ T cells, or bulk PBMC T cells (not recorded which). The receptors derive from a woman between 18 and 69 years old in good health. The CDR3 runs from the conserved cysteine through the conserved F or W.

CDR3: CASSFDDPRISYEQYF
J: TRBJ2-7
V: TRBV12-3/TRBV12-4

CDR3: CASSSYPVGGTGANVLTF
J: TRBJ2-6
V: TRBV27

CDR3: CSARDPSRYEQYF
J: TRBJ2-7
V: TRBV20-1

CDR3: CASRGGDADTQYF
J: TRBJ2-3
V: TRBV6-1

CDR3: CSAASGTRVGNEQFF
J: TRBJ2-1
V: TRBV20-1

CDR3: CASSTRQSTDTQYF
J: TRBJ2-3
V: TRBV6-1

CDR3: CASSQPGSYEQYF
J: TRBJ2-7
V: TRBV4-1

CDR3: CASSLGGPVSEQYF
J: TRBJ2-7
V: TRBV5-1

CDR3: CASSPSQAGVTYAQYF
J: TRBJ2-3
V: TRBV5-5

CDR3: CASSDSSAGYGYTF
J: TRBJ1-2
V: TRBV2

CDR3: CASTLISPYEQYF
J: TRBJ2-7
V: TRBV7-2

CDR3: CASSLSASGTNSYEQYF
J: TRBJ2-7
V: TRBV5-1

CDR3: CASLPDNSDTQYF
J: TRBJ2-3
V: TRBV7-9

CDR3: CASSSPALFSEAFF
J: TRBJ1-1
V: TRBV6-5

CDR3: CASRDSAPDTQYF
J: TRBJ2-3
V: TRBV5-1

CDR3: CSARDTTTFYEQYF
J: TRBJ2-7
V: TRBV20-1

CDR3: CSARDPIGETQYF
J: TRBJ2-5
V: TRBV20-1

CDR3: CASSESQGSGANVLTF
J: TRBJ2-6
V: TRBV10-2

CDR3: CASSLWLAGRVEQYF
J: TRBJ2-7
V: TRBV7-2

CDR3: CASSVGQGQETQYF
J: TRBJ2-5
V: TRBV5-1

CDR3: CASSTSGLEGTQYF
J: TRBJ2-5
V: TRBV7-7

CDR3: CASSPGAGGTNTEAFF
J: TRBJ1-1
V: TRBV12-3/TRBV12-4